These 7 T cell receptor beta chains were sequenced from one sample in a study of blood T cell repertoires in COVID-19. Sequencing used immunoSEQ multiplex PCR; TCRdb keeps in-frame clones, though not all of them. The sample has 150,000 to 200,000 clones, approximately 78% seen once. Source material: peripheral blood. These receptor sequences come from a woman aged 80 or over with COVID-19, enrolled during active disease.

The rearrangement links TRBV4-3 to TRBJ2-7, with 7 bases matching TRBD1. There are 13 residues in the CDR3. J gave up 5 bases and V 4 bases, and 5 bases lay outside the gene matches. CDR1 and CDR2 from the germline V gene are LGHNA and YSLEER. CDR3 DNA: TGCGCCAGCAGCCGACAGGGCGGCGACGAGCAGTACTTC. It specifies CASSRQGGDEQYF.

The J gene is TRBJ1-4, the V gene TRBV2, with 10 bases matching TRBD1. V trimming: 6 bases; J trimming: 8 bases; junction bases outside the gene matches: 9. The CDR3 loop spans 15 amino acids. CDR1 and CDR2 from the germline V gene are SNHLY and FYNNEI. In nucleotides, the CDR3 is TGTGCCAGCAGCGCCGACAGGGGGCGATGGGAAAAACTGTTTTTT. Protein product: CASSADRGRWEKLFF.

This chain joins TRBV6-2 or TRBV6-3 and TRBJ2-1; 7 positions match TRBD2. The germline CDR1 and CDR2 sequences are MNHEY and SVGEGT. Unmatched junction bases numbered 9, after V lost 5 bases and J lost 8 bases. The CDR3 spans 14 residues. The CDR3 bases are TGTGCCAGCAGTGGTACGCGGGGGATCGATGAGCAGTTCTTC. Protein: CASSGTRGIDEQFF.

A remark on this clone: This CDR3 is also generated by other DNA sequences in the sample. CDR3 bases: TGCGCCAGCAGCTTGGGTCTAGCGGGGATCACAGATACGCAGTATTTT. The encoded protein is CASSLGLAGITDTQYF. The rearrangement joins TRBV5-1 to TRBJ2-3, with 9 nucleotides matching TRBD2. After removal of 0 bases from V and 2 bases from J, the junction contained 4 bases not matched to a gene. The V gene's germline CDR1 is SGHRS and CDR2 YFSETQ. The CDR3 covers 16 residues.

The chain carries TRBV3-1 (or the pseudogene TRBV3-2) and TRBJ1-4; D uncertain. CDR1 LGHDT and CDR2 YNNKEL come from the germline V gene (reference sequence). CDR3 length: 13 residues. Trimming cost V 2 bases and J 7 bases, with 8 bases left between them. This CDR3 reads CASSQWSGEKLFF. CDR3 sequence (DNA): TGTGCCAGCAGCCAATGGTCCGGTGAAAAACTGTTTTTT.

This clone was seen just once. The CDR3: CASSLQKNTEAFF. Written as DNA, the CDR3 is TGTGCCAGCAGCTTACAGAAGAACACTGAAGCTTTCTTT. The chain has TRBV9 and TRBJ1-1; D remains ambiguous. CDR3 size: 13 residues. Germline V CDR1 and CDR2: SGDLS, YYNGEE. The V gene lost 4 bases and the J gene lost 1 base, with 8 bases spanning the gap. Supplemented by reference TRBV9 and TRBJ1-1, the full variable domain reads DSGVTQTPKHLITATGQRVTLRCSPRSGDLSVYWYQQSLDQGLQFLIQYYNGEERAKGNILERFSAQQFPDLHSELNLSSLELGDSALYFCASSLQKNTEAFFGQGTRLTVV.

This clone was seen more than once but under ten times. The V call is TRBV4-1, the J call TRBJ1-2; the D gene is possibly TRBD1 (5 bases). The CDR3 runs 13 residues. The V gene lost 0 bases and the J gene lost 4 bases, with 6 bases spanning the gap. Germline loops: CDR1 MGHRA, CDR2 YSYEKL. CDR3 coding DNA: TGCGCCAGCAGCCAAGATGGGGCCTATGGCTACACCTTC. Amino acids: CASSQDGAYGYTF.